The 19 T cell receptor beta chains listed next were all sequenced from one sample in a study of tumor and adjacent non-tumor tissue in lung cancer. Three rounds of nested PCR, following a modified ARM-PCR protocol, produced the TCRbeta library. TCRdb fed the multiplex PCR reads into MiXCR, producing one record per CDR3 protein. The sample has tens of thousands of distinct CDR3 sequences; roughly 73% are singletons. RNA was extracted from bulk tissue without any cell sorting. The sample consisted of lung tumor tissue. These receptors all come from a woman aged 50 to 65 with non-small cell lung cancer.

Worth noting for this clonotype: Germline and junction disagree at one end, which may indicate a read error. The chain recombines TRBV28 with TRBJ1-5; no clear D gene. This CDR3 comprises 15 residues. Looked up from germline, CDR1 is MDHEN and CDR2 is SYDVKM. Here the CDR3 DNA reads TGTGCCAGCAGTTTACCCCCGGGGAGCAATCAGCCCCAGCTCTTT. Protein product: CASSLPPGSNQPQLF.

The chain joins TRBV11-2 to TRBJ2-2, with a possible D match to TRBD2 (5 bases). There are 14 residues in the CDR3. Between the trimmed V and J ends, which lost 10 bases and 5 bases, there was a span of 17 bases. Germline values: CDR1 SGHAT, CDR2 FQNNGV. The CDR3 region has the DNA TGTGCCAATAGCTTAGAACCGGGAACCGGGGAGCTGTTTTTT. This gives the protein CANSLEPGTGELFF.

As for this clonotype: A read error may be the cause here, since a much bigger clone is one base away. The genes are TRBV5-1 and TRBJ2-6, with D tentatively TRBD1 (5 bases). The CDR3 spans 18 residues. From germline, CDR1 is SGHRS and CDR2 YFSETQ. The CDR3 bases are TGCGCCAGCAGCTTCATGAGCACCCTTATCTCTGGGGCCAACATCCTGACTTTC. Translated, it gives CASSFMSTLISGANILTF.

Regarding this clonotype: This sequence may be a read error, since a much larger clone differs from it by one base. The chain employs TRBV10-2 and TRBJ2-1; D perhaps matches TRBD2 (5 bases). CDR1 is WSHSY and CDR2 is SAAADI in the germline V gene. This CDR3 contains 13 residues. V was cut by 5 bases and J by 9 bases, with 14 bases left in between. CDR3 nucleotides: TGCGCCAGCAGTACTAGTACGGGCACTGAGCAGTTCTTC. Amino acid sequence: CASSTSTGTEQFF.

In the case of this clonotype: The junction departs from the called germline gene at one end, perhaps through a read error. The chain links TRBV4-1 to TRBJ2-4; a weak D match, TRBD1 (5 bases). The CDR3 contains 16 residues. CDR1 MGHRA and CDR2 YSYEKL come from the germline V gene. The CDR3 bases are TGTGCCAGCAGCCAAGAAGGGGCTGTAGCCAAAAACATTCTGTACTTC. Translated, it gives CASSQEGAVAKNILYF.

As concerns this clonotype: Sequence at one end of the junction differs from germline and may be a read error. The V call is TRBV11-2, the J call TRBJ1-5; D gene uncertain. The assigned J gene may be wrong: the sequence end matches TRBJ2-3 better. Per germline, CDR1 SGHAT and CDR2 FQNNGV. The CDR3 runs 13 residues. This CDR3 is CAGSFRSNQPQYF. In DNA form, the CDR3 reads TGTGCCGGCAGCTTCAGGAGCAATCAGCCCCAGTATTTT.

Details on this clonotype: A much larger clone differs by one base, so this may be a read error. The chain recombines TRBV6-5 with TRBJ1-1; 12 nucleotides agree with TRBD1. From germline, CDR1 is MNHEY and CDR2 SVGAGI. The CDR3 consists of 14 residues. Losses at the gene ends were 8 bases for V and 10 bases for J; bases not matched to a gene: 11. CDR3 in DNA: TGTGCCAGCGGTGTCGGGACAGGGGGCTCCTCAGCTTTCTTT. Encoded protein: CASGVGTGGSSAFF.

This clonotype was observed once. The rearrangement uses TRBV4-2 and TRBJ2-1; 10 bases are a match to TRBD2. Per germline, CDR1 LGHNA and CDR2 YNFKEQ. Trimming at V came to 7 bases and at J to 5 bases, leaving 14 bases not matched to a gene. There are 17 residues in the CDR3. The CDR3 protein is CASNREAEREGDNEQFF. DNA of the CDR3: TGTGCCAGCAACCGTGAGGCTGAGCGGGAGGGCGACAATGAGCAGTTCTTC.

V and J are TRBV6-5 and TRBJ1-1; no definite D call. Germline V gene data show CDR1 as MNHEY and CDR2 as SVGAGI. The CDR3 sequence is 15 residues long. Deletions cut 2 bases from V and 0 bases from J, with 10 bases between. The CDR3 protein is CASSYRIELNTEAFF. The DNA of the CDR3 is TGTGCCAGCAGTTACCGGATAGAGTTGAACACTGAAGCTTTCTTT.

A few counts support this clonotype. A read error is possible here, since a much larger clone lies one base away. This chain's CDR3 is CSARRIQDGELFF. Here the CDR3 DNA reads TGCAGTGCTAGGAGGATTCAGGACGGGGAGCTGTTTTTT. This sequence joins TRBV20-1 and TRBJ2-2; D not certain. The CDR3 covers 13 residues. Trimming took off 3 bases at V and 7 bases at J, with 12 bases between the two ends. The V gene's germline CDR1 is DFQATT and CDR2 SNEGSKA (reference sequence).

In the case of this clonotype: Lacking the conserved final phenylalanine or tryptophan, this CDR3 likely reflects a read error. Because the CDR3's place on the DNA is in doubt, the DNA is left out and the CDR3 is given as listed by TCRdb. The chain employs TRBV11-2 and TRBJ2-5; the table's TRBD2 call for D was not verified on the DNA. With termini counted, the CDR3 has 17 amino acids. From germline, CDR1 is SGHAT and CDR2 FQNNGV. The CDR3 region is CASSLDGPGREGGTHYL.

The V gene is TRBV10-3, the J gene TRBJ2-7; D might be TRBD2 (5 bases). V lost 9 bases and J 3 bases, leaving 18 bases between the germline ends. This CDR3 spans 14 amino acids. Germline V gives CDR1 ENHRY, CDR2 SYGVKD. The CDR3 DNA is TGTGCCATGAGGACCGGGATGGGCTACTACGAGCAGTACTTC. This codes for CAMRTGMGYYEQYF.

With respect to this clonotype: A much larger clone differs from this one at a single base, so this may be a read error. The chain links TRBV28 to TRBJ2-2; 10 bases match TRBD1. The J segment lost 10 bases and the V segment lost 6 bases, leaving 14 bases of the junction unmatched. Germline V gene data show CDR1 as MDHEN and CDR2 as SYDVKM. The CDR3 is made up of 16 amino acids. CDR3 sequence (DNA): TGTGCCAGCAGGCCGCGGGACAGGGGACAGGTCGCGGAGCTGTTTTTT. As protein: CASRPRDRGQVAELFF.

Worth noting for this clonotype: A much larger clone is a single base away; this may be a read error. This sequence joins TRBV5-1 and TRBJ1-2; D is perhaps TRBD1 (6 bases). The CDR3 covers 15 residues. Germline-derived CDR1 and CDR2 are SGHRS and YFSETQ. CDR3 residues: CASSISTTGTYGHTF. In nucleotides, the CDR3 is TGCGCCAGCAGCATCTCGACCACAGGGACCTATGGCCACACCTTC.

A word on this clonotype: The junction differs from germline at one of its ends, possibly a read error. V usage is TRBV28 and J usage is TRBJ2-3; no reliable D call. The length of the CDR3 is 15 residues. In germline, CDR1 is MDHEN, CDR2 SYDVKM. The CDR3 nucleotides are TGTGCCAGCGGTTTAGTGTTCCCACGGCGAGATATGCAGTATTTT. Its protein product is CASGLVFPRRDMQYF.

A remark on this clonotype: One junction end disagrees with the germline gene, perhaps due to a read error. This sequence joins TRBV4-1 and TRBJ2-6; 9 bases fit TRBD1. This CDR3 has 19 amino acids. Per the germline V gene, CDR1 is MGHRA and CDR2 is YSYEKL. This chain's CDR3 is CATSQDWWTGASGANVPTF. The CDR3 nucleotides are TGCGCCACCAGCCAAGATTGGTGGACAGGGGCCTCTGGGGCCAACGTCCCGACTTTC.

The CDR3 nucleotides are TGTGCCAGCAGTTTGCGGGTAGCGGGAGAAGAGACCCAGTACTTC. Its translation: CASSLRVAGEETQYF. V is TRBV5-6 and J is TRBJ2-5; 9 bases fit TRBD2. V dropped 5 bases and J dropped 3; count of bases not matched to a gene: 8. The CDR3 has 15 residues. Germline V gives CDR1 SGHDT, CDR2 YYEEEE.

The rearrangement links TRBV9 to TRBJ2-7; 7 bases align to TRBD2. Germline V gene lookup returns CDR1 SGDLS and CDR2 YYNGEE. The length of the CDR3 is 14 residues. The V gene end was trimmed by 2 bases and the J gene end by 1 base; junction bases not matched to a gene: 3. The CDR3 spells CASSVASGSYEQYF. Written as DNA, the CDR3 is TGTGCCAGCAGCGTGGCTAGCGGTTCCTACGAGCAGTACTTC.

Remarks on this clonotype: The junction departs from the called germline gene at one end, perhaps through a read error. This rearrangement joins TRBV29-1 to TRBJ2-3; TRBD2 matches at 9 bases. The CDR3 covers 14 residues. In germline, CDR1 is SQVTM, CDR2 ANQGSEA. In DNA, the CDR3 is TGCAGCGTTGTTCTAGCGGGAATAACAGATACGCAATATTTT. Protein sequence: CSVVLAGITDTQYF.